This is a list of T cell receptor beta chains from one sample in a study of T cell responses to AZD1222 COVID-19 vaccine. The method was immunoSEQ multiplex PCR; TCRdb's version includes in-frame clones alone and lacks a portion of them. The sample shows some 150,000 clones, 90% of them seen only once. This material consisted of peripheral blood, taken 28 days after the second dose of the MenACWY control vaccine. The receptors shown here come from an adult who received the MenACWY meningococcal vaccine as a control. CDR3s include the opening cysteine and the closing phenylalanine or tryptophan. Fields, in order: V gene, CDR3 length, CDR3 protein.

>TRBV6-5|15
CASSIQDYPGGKQYF
>TRBV7-9|14
CASSLRQGDTEAFF
>TRBV5-3|16
CARSLFWDRDNNEQFF
>TRBV5-1|14
CASSLESGTDTQYF
>TRBV7-2|17
CASSSRGTGLGGNTIYF
>TRBV5-6|14
CASSPSLQGYGYTF
>TRBV11-2|15
CASSLGQGRTDTQYF
>TRBV6-5|16
CASSYIRELGGYEQYF
>TRBV19|13
CASHARAWDTQYF
>TRBV7-6|14
CASSLSPLNEKLFF
>TRBV7-2|15
CASTQGAASNQPQHF
>TRBV6-5|15
CASSYSQGPYQPQHF
>TRBV7-2|18
CASSFKEDSALSSYEQYF
>TRBV5-8|15
CASSSASGRVDEQFF
>TRBV7-3|16
CASSPQGQGRTGELFF
>TRBV6-5|15
CASSYFAGSNSPLHF
>TRBV2|16
CASKGRPSGNQETQYF
>TRBV7-2|14
CASSLWSGGYGYTF
>TRBV5-4|15
CASSLGLAGGGEQYF
>TRBV7-9|17
CASSLVWAETSYREQFF
>TRBV29-1|12
CSVDQGAGGYTF
>TRBV11-2|15
CASSLVRTHTDTQYF
>TRBV24-1|17
CATSDLSGTNRGDEQFF
>TRBV24-1|14
CATSDPWSSGELFF
>TRBV25-1|13
CASSEKMNTEAFF
>TRBV14|13
CASSPFQGRRQYF
>TRBV7-7|15
CASSSEGAPQETQYF
>TRBV28|12
CASSFRSYEQYF
>TRBV12-3/TRBV12-4|12
CASRGPNQPQHF
>TRBV5-6|15
CASSPHSLRGDGYTF
>TRBV30|14
CAWAPTGRGYGYTF
>TRBV19|15
CASSTRNDPGETQYF
>TRBV3-1/TRBV3-2|13
CASSRDREQPQHF
>TRBV30|13
CAWSVGQRHTQYF
>TRBV29-1|13
CSVAGQGEIEAFF
>TRBV6-5|13
CASSQDNGLTQHF
>TRBV5-4|15
CASSLGHGGEDEQYF
>TRBV14|18
CASSVGGTGGSGNEKLFF
>TRBV15|15
CATSRDPQVTGELFF